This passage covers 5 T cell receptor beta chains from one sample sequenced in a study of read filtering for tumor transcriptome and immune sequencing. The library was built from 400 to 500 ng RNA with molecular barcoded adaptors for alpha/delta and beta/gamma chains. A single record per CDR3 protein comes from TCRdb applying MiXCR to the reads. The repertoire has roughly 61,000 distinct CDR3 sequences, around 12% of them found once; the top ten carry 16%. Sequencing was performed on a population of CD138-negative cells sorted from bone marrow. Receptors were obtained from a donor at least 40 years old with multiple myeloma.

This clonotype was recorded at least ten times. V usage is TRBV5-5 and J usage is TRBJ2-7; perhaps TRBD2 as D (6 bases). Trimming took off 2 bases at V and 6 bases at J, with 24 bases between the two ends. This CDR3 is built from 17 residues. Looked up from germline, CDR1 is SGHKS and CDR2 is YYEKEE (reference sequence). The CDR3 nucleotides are TGTGCCAGCAGCTTCCGGCGGACTACCCAATATCCTTCCGAGCAGTACTTC. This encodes CASSFRRTTQYPSEQYF.

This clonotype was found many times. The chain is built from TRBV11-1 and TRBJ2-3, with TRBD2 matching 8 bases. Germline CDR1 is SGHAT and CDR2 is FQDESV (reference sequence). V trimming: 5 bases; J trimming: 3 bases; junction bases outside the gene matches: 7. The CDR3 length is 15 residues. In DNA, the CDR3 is TGTGCCAGCAGCCCACGGGGCGGGGGGACAGATACGCAGTATTTT. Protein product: CASSPRGGGTDTQYF. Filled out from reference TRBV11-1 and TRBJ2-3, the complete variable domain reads EAEVAQSPRYKITEKSQAVAFWCDPISGHATLYWYRQILGQGPELLVQFQDESVVDDSQLPKDRFSAERLKGVDSTLKIQPAELGDSAMYLCASSPRGGGTDTQYFGPGTRLTVL.

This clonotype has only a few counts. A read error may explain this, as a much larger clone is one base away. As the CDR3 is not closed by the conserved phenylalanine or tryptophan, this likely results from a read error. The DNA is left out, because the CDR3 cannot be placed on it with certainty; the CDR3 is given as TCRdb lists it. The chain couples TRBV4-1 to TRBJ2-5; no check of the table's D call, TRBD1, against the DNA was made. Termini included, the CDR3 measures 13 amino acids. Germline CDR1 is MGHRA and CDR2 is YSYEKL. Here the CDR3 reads CASSQNRGETQYL.

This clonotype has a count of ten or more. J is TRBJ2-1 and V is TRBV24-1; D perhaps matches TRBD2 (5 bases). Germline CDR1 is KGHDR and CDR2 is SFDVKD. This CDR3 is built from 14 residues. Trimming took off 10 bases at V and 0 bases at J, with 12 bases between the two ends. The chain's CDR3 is CATGSGSSYNEQFF. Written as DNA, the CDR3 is TGTGCCACAGGGAGCGGAAGCTCCTACAATGAGCAGTTCTTC.

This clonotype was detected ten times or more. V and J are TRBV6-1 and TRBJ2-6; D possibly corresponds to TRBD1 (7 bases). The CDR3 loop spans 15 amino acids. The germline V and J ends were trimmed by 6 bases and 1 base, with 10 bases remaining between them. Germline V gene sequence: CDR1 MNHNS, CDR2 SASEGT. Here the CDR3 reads CASSSGGSGANVLTF. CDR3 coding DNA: TGTGCCAGCAGCTCAGGGGGGTCTGGGGCCAACGTCCTGACTTTC.